This record looks at one T cell receptor beta chain sequence and its context. Its antigen is still unknown. The sample belongs to a study of shared clonotypes between healthy human individuals. Study outcomes and limitations: Estimated richness was generally greater in naive than memory subsets. Sampling covered blood only; tissue repertoires likely differ.

Replicate PCRs for sorted subsets used approximately 220 ng DNA; this equaled 25,000 to 35,000 T cell genomes. Assay used: immunoSEQ multiplex PCR; TCRdb lists only in-frame clones, some missing. The repertoire consists of some 500,000 clones, with 95% to 96% occurring once and the leading ten covering nearly 0.065%. V lost 0 bases and J 3 bases, leaving 13 bases between the germline ends. The CDR3 contains 16 residues. Germline V gene lookup returns CDR1 SGHRS and CDR2 YFSETQ. This clonotype originated in a woman aged 25 to 39 in good health. Sequencing used naive CD4+ T cells sorted from blood. Subset denoted: CD45RA+ positively selected. The chain couples TRBV5-1 to TRBJ2-1; a weak D match, TRBD2 (6 bases). DNA of the CDR3: TGCGCCAGCAGCTTGGAATTAGCGGCCGACTACAATGAGCAGTTCTTC. Translated, it gives CASSLELAADYNEQFF.